Below are 28 T cell receptor beta chains sequenced from a single sample in a study of cytomegalovirus exposure and HLA in healthy donors. The study ran its PCR with 60 Vbeta and 13 Jbeta primers. The data were produced by immunoSEQ multiplex PCR, yet TCRdb's version contains in-frame clones alone and is incomplete. This listing includes 200,000 or so clones. The sample taken for sequencing was PBMCs. The receptors derive from a boy between 10 and 17 years old in good health and CMV-seronegative.

The chain is built from TRBV7-6 and TRBJ1-5, with 9 positions matching TRBD1. Germline V CDR1 and CDR2: SGHVS, FNYEAQ. The CDR3 contains 16 residues. V lost 5 bases to trimming and J lost 6 bases; unmatched junction nucleotides: 11. The CDR3 sequence: CASSPGTGTGSQPQHF. CDR3 nucleotides: TGTGCCAGCAGCCCCGGGACAGGGACTGGCAGTCAGCCCCAGCATTTT.

The chain uses TRBV11-2 and TRBJ1-3, with D maybe TRBD1 (6 bases). The CDR3 runs to 13 residues. V was cut by 4 bases and J by 4 bases, with 8 bases left in between. Per germline, CDR1 SGHAT and CDR2 FQNNGV. This CDR3 reads CASSSGEGNTIYF. The CDR3 nucleotides read TGTGCCAGCAGCTCAGGGGAAGGAAACACCATATATTTT.

The CDR3 is CASSQLAGVETQYF. The CDR3 DNA sequence: TGCGCCAGCAGCCAGCTAGCGGGGGTGGAGACCCAGTACTTC. J is TRBJ2-5 and V is TRBV4-1; TRBD2 matches 10 bases. The V gene end was trimmed by 3 bases and the J gene end by 5 bases; junction bases not matched to a gene: 3. Germline V lookup: CDR1 MGHRA, CDR2 YSYEKL. The CDR3 loop spans 14 amino acids.

CDR3 nucleotide sequence: TGTGCCAGCAGCCTCAGCGGGAGCACAGATACGCAGTATTTT. It specifies CASSLSGSTDTQYF. This chain joins TRBV7-3 and TRBJ2-3; a possible D gene is TRBD2 (6 bases). CDR3 length: 14 residues. Germline V gives CDR1 SGHTA, CDR2 FQGTGA. V was trimmed by 5 bases and J by 0 bases, leaving 9 bases between them.

The V gene is TRBV5-6, the J gene TRBJ1-1, with D possibly matching TRBD1 (6 bases). Per germline, CDR1 SGHDT and CDR2 YYEEEE. Deletions cut 3 bases from V and 4 bases from J, with 22 bases between. CDR3 length: 17 residues. CDR3 nucleotide sequence: TGTGCCAGCAGCTCCCCCCAGGGGACCCTCGCGGGCACTGAAGCTTTCTTT. Protein: CASSSPQGTLAGTEAFF.

The CDR3 is CASSLQRTGTGQETQYF. The CDR3 nucleotides are TGTGCCAGCTCACTCCAGAGGACCGGGACAGGGCAAGAGACCCAGTACTTC. The chain has TRBV18 and TRBJ2-5; 9 bases are a match to TRBD1. The CDR3 is 17 residues long. V lost 4 bases and J lost 2; bases outside the gene matches: 11. Germline CDR1 and CDR2: KGHSH and LQKENI.

The rearrangement links TRBV19 to TRBJ2-1; 7 bases are shared with TRBD1. After removal of 11 bases from V and 3 bases from J, the junction contained 16 bases not matched to a gene. The CDR3 spans 16 residues. From germline, CDR1 is LNHDA and CDR2 SQIVND (reference sequence). The CDR3 nucleotides read TGTGCCGGAGGCGAAAGGGGGACAGAAATCTACAATGAGCAGTTCTTC. Residues: CAGGERGTEIYNEQFF.

This chain connects TRBV30 to TRBJ1-6; TRBD1 matches 8 bases. The CDR3 has 16 residues. Germline V gene data show CDR1 as GTSNPN and CDR2 as SVGIG (reference sequence). V lost 5 bases to trimming and J lost 0 bases; unmatched junction nucleotides: 6. CDR3 in DNA: TGTGCCTGGTCGGGACAGGCGATCTCCTATAATTCACCCCTCCACTTT. It encodes CAWSGQAISYNSPLHF.

The chain carries TRBV29-1 and TRBJ2-1, with 9 bases matching TRBD1. V lost 8 bases and J lost 6; bases outside the gene matches: 14. Germline V gene data show CDR1 as SQVTM and CDR2 as ANQGSEA. The CDR3 extends over 15 amino acids. In DNA form, the CDR3 reads TGCAGCCTGAAGGTACCGGGACAGGGATCCAATGAGCAGTTCTTC. It yields the protein CSLKVPGQGSNEQFF.

The rearrangement joins TRBV5-1 to TRBJ2-1; D is ambiguous. The length of the CDR3 is 12 residues. Germline V gene sequence: CDR1 SGHRS, CDR2 YFSETQ. Trimming left V 7 bases short and J 0 bases short, with 5 bases between. The CDR3 is CASGISYNEQFF. CDR3 nucleotide sequence: TGCGCCAGCGGCATCTCCTACAATGAGCAGTTCTTC. Full variable domain (missing parts from reference TRBV5-1 and TRBJ2-1): KAGVTQTPRYLIKTRGQQVTLSCSPISGHRSVSWYQQTPGQGLQFLFEYFSETQRNKGNFPGRFSGRQFSNSRSEMNVSTLELGDSALYLCASGISYNEQFFGPGTRLTVL.

This rearrangement joins TRBV9 to TRBJ2-7, with TRBD1 matching over 7 bases. CDR3 length: 15 amino acids. Germline loops: CDR1 SGDLS, CDR2 YYNGEE. The trim removed 0 bases at V and 1 base at J, leaving 4 bases unmatched. CDR3 in amino acids: CASSVATGYSYEQYF. CDR3 bases: TGTGCCAGCAGCGTAGCGACAGGGTATTCCTACGAGCAGTACTTC.

The chain employs TRBV4-1 and TRBJ1-2; 7 nucleotides line up with TRBD1. The CDR3 runs to 15 residues. Germline V gene lookup returns CDR1 MGHRA and CDR2 YSYEKL. J gave up 9 bases and V 4 bases, and 14 bases lay outside the gene matches. CDR3 sequence reads: CASSRLDREAASYTF. The DNA for the CDR3 is TGCGCCAGCAGCCGTCTAGACAGGGAGGCGGCAAGCTACACCTTC.

CDR3 nucleotides: TGTGCCAGCAGCTTAGTCTCTCTCCAGACCGGGGAGCTGTTTTTT. Its translation is CASSLVSLQTGELFF. This rearrangement joins TRBV7-8 to TRBJ2-2; the D is unclear. Germline values: CDR1 SGHVS, CDR2 FQNEAQ. V was clipped by 1 base and J by 5 bases, with 11 bases between them. The CDR3 length is 15 residues.

The gene calls are TRBV29-1 and TRBJ2-7; TRBD2 aligns across 7 bases. V gave up 4 bases and J gave up 3 bases; unmatched junction bases: 9. Germline V gives CDR1 SQVTM, CDR2 ANQGSEA. There are 14 residues in the CDR3. The CDR3 bases are TGCAGCGTTGGAAGCACTAGCGTAATCTACGAGCAGTACTTC. Its protein product is CSVGSTSVIYEQYF.

V and J are TRBV7-6 and TRBJ1-1, with 9 nucleotides matching TRBD1. Germline CDR1 SGHVS, CDR2 FNYEAQ. V lost 0 bases and J lost 5; bases outside the gene matches: 1. This CDR3 is built from 14 residues. The CDR3 coding sequence is TGTGCCAGCAGCTTAGCGGGACAGGGTACTGAAGCTTTCTTT. Protein sequence: CASSLAGQGTEAFF. The full variable domain, its missing parts supplied by reference TRBV7-6 and TRBJ1-1, is GAGVSQSPRYKVTKRGQDVALRCDPISGHVSLYWYRQALGQGPEFLTYFNYEAQQDKSGLPNDRFSAERPEGSISTLTIQRTEQRDSAMYRCASSLAGQGTEAFFGQGTRLTVV.

This sequence joins TRBV6-6 and TRBJ1-3; D is uncertain. Deletions cut 4 bases from V and 3 bases from J, with 4 bases between. The CDR3 covers 12 residues. Looked up from germline, CDR1 is MNHNY and CDR2 is SVGAGI (reference sequence). In DNA, the CDR3 is TGTGCCAGCAGTTTAGTTGGAAACACCATATATTTT. Its protein is CASSLVGNTIYF.

The chain joins TRBV4-1 to TRBJ2-7; TRBD1 matches 9 bases. The junction had 8 bases not matched to a gene; V was cut back by 4 bases and J by 4 bases. Germline V gene sequence: CDR1 MGHRA, CDR2 YSYEKL. The CDR3 extends over 15 amino acids. This CDR3 reads CASSPQTGGNYEQYF. The CDR3 DNA reads as TGCGCCAGCAGCCCGCAGACAGGGGGGAATTACGAGCAGTACTTC.

V gene TRBV5-4 combines with J gene TRBJ1-4; D unresolved. The CDR3 is 14 amino acids. V lost 6 bases, J lost 8 bases, and 17 bases lay in between. Per germline, CDR1 SGHNT and CDR2 YYREEE (reference sequence). In DNA, the CDR3 is TGTGCCAGCACCCGGCTTGGGCAGGAAGAAAAACTGTTTTTT. As protein: CASTRLGQEEKLFF. The whole variable domain, filled in from reference TRBV5-4 and TRBJ1-4, reads ETGVTQSPTHLIKTRGQQVTLRCSSQSGHNTVSWYQQALGQGPQFIFQYYREEENGRGNFPPRFSGLQFPNYSSELNVNALELDDSALYLCASTRLGQEEKLFFGSGTQLSVL.

The chain recombines TRBV27 with TRBJ2-3, with D tentatively TRBD1 (6 bases). This CDR3 spans 12 amino acids. Per the germline V gene, CDR1 is MNHEY and CDR2 is SMNVEV (reference sequence). V was trimmed by 6 bases and J by 5 bases, leaving 9 bases between them. CDR3 nucleotides: TGTGCCAGCAGCAGGGGCTTAGATACGCAGTATTTT. Its protein is CASSRGLDTQYF.

The gene calls are TRBV6-8 and TRBJ2-3; 7 bases agree with TRBD1. The CDR3 runs to 16 residues. Germline V CDR1 and CDR2: MNHGY, SAAAGT. V lost 5 bases and J lost 8; bases outside the gene matches: 16. The CDR3 is CASSPTRGREGFTQYF. CDR3 bases: TGTGCCAGCAGTCCGACCAGGGGGAGAGAAGGATTTACGCAGTATTTT.

The gene calls are TRBV4-3 and TRBJ1-1; D uncertain. The CDR3 is 15 residues long. The V end lost 0 bases, the J end lost 6 bases, and 14 bases lay between the germline ends. In germline, CDR1 is LGHNA, CDR2 YSLEER. CDR3 bases: TGCGCCAGCAGCCAAGAGGCCAGGAGGGAATCTGAAGCTTTCTTT. Translation: CASSQEARRESEAFF.

The genes are TRBV7-9 and TRBJ2-3, with TRBD1 matching over 7 bases. The germline gives CDR1 SEHNR, CDR2 FQNEAQ (reference sequence). The CDR3 runs to 16 residues. Trimming removed 4 bases from V and 1 base from J; junction bases left unmatched: 8. The CDR3 reads CASSSDRQGRTDTQYF. DNA of the CDR3: TGTGCCAGCAGCTCAGACAGACAGGGACGCACAGATACGCAGTATTTT. The full variable domain, completed using reference TRBV7-9 and TRBJ2-3, is DTGVSQNPRHKITKRGQNVTFRCDPISEHNRLYWYRQTLGQGPEFLTYFQNEAQLEKSRLLSDRFSAERPKGSFSTLEIQRTEQGDSAMYLCASSSDRQGRTDTQYFGPGTRLTVL.

V gene TRBV7-8 combines with J gene TRBJ1-2, with D unclear. The CDR3 consists of 13 residues. Germline V gene data show CDR1 as SGHVS and CDR2 as FQNEAQ. The ends were cut back, 5 bases at V and 0 bases at J, with 7 bases in the middle. CDR3 nucleotide sequence: TGTGCCAGCAGCAGCCCACCTAACTATGGCTACACCTTC. Its translation is CASSSPPNYGYTF.

V gene TRBV5-1 combines with J gene TRBJ2-7; possibly TRBD1 for D (6 bases). Per the germline V gene, CDR1 is SGHRS and CDR2 is YFSETQ. The V end was cut by 3 bases, the J end by 5 bases, with 12 bases between. The CDR3 has 13 residues. This CDR3 reads CASSWTATNEQYF. CDR3 coding DNA: TGCGCCAGCAGCTGGACAGCCACCAACGAGCAGTACTTC. The full variable domain, in which reference TRBV5-1 and TRBJ2-7 provide the parts outside the CDR3, is KAGVTQTPRYLIKTRGQQVTLSCSPISGHRSVSWYQQTPGQGLQFLFEYFSETQRNKGNFPGRFSGRQFSNSRSEMNVSTLELGDSALYLCASSWTATNEQYFGPGTRLTVT.

V usage is TRBV19 and J usage is TRBJ1-1, with a weak D call TRBD1 (5 bases). Germline V gene data show CDR1 as LNHDA and CDR2 as SQIVND (reference sequence). V lost 6 bases to trimming and J lost 1 base, with 9 bases between them. The CDR3 length is 13 residues. The CDR3 DNA is TGTGCCAGTAGGTGGGACTCGAACACTGAAGCTTTCTTT. Translated: CASRWDSNTEAFF.

The V call is TRBV5-4, the J call TRBJ2-3, with 9 bases identical to TRBD2. CDR3 length: 17 residues. The V segment lost 0 bases and the J segment 0 bases; nucleotides outside the gene matches: 5. Germline values: CDR1 SGHNT, CDR2 YYREEE (reference sequence). CDR3 nucleotide sequence: TGTGCCAGCAGCTTGGCCGGGCGGGGGGGCAGCACAGATACGCAGTATTTT. It is translated as CASSLAGRGGSTDTQYF.

J is TRBJ1-5 and V is TRBV30; 9 bases are shared with TRBD1. The germline gives CDR1 GTSNPN, CDR2 SVGIG (reference sequence). This CDR3 has 14 amino acids. Trimming cost V 2 bases and J 6 bases; bases outside gene matches: 5. The CDR3 region is CAWSSGQGGQPQHF. The CDR3 region has the DNA TGTGCCTGGAGTTCGGGACAGGGAGGTCAGCCCCAGCATTTT.

CDR3 in DNA: TGCAGTGCTCGGGGAGTTGAGCAGTTCTTC. Residues: CSARGVEQFF. This chain connects TRBV20-1 to TRBJ2-1, with D possibly TRBD2 on 5 matching bases. CDR3 length: 10 amino acids. Trimming took 5 bases from V and 9 from J, leaving 8 bases between them. In germline, CDR1 is DFQATT, CDR2 SNEGSKA (reference sequence).